Listed below are T cell receptor beta chains from one sample, sequenced in a study of blood T cells in healthy people across ages. MiXCR was run by TCRdb on the 5' RACE reads, yielding one entry per CDR3 protein. Counted here are roughly 1.7 million distinct CDR3 sequences, roughly 32% occurring once; the ten biggest clones make up about 11%. The sample taken for sequencing was blood. These receptors all stem from a woman aged 25 to 39 in good health. Both conserved end residues are part of each CDR3. Each record gives: D gene, clone size, J gene, V gene, CDR3 protein, CDR3 DNA. A D gene is named only where the DNA matches it firmly. Expanded clones get a size class; other rows say once, few or many, or leave the size out.

- | - | TRBJ2-5 | TRBV6-4 | CASSAFDTQETQYF | TGTGCCAGCAGCGCATTCGACACCCAGGAGACCCAGTACTTC
- | once | TRBJ2-7 | TRBV6-6 | CASSYTSLSYEQYF | TGTGCCAGCAGTTATACCTCCCTCTCCTACGAGCAGTACTTC
- | - | TRBJ2-1 | TRBV20-1 | CSARDGGAPQFF | TGCAGTGCTAGAGACGGGGGAGCCCCTCAGTTCTTC
- | - | TRBJ1-1 | TRBV28 | CASSPAFGRTLRAFF | TGTGCCAGCAGTCCCGCCTTCGGCAGGACCTTAAGAGCTTTCTTT
- | - | TRBJ2-5 | TRBV29-1 | CSVEPGQGIGRRQETQYF | TGCAGCGTTGAACCCGGGCAGGGTATCGGAAGGCGACAAGAGACCCAGTACTTC
- | - | TRBJ2-1 | TRBV12-3/TRBV12-4 | CASKGYNEQFF | TGTGCCAGTAAAGGGTACAATGAGCAGTTCTTC
- | few | TRBJ2-1 | TRBV5-1 | CASSSGPGFRNEQFF | TGCGCCAGCAGCTCGGGGCCAGGGTTCCGCAATGAGCAGTTCTTC
- | few | TRBJ2-7 | TRBV6-1 | CASSEIVVLSYEQYF | TGTGCCAGCAGTGAAATTGTAGTACTCTCCTACGAGCAGTACTTC
- | - | TRBJ2-7 | TRBV27 | CASSSTDHEQYF | TGTGCCAGCAGTTCAACCGACCACGAGCAGTACTTC
- | - | TRBJ1-2 | TRBV27 | CASSPRGGHGYGYTF | TGTGCCAGCAGTCCTCGTGGGGGGCATGGCTATGGCTACACCTTC
TRBD1 | - | TRBJ1-5 | TRBV28 | CASTPGQSFNQPQHF | TGTGCCAGCACTCCGGGACAGTCATTCAATCAGCCCCAGCATTTT
- | few | TRBJ2-7 | TRBV7-3 | CASSLWQGGEQYF | TGTGCCAGCAGCTTATGGCAGGGCGGCGAGCAGTACTTC
TRBD2 | - | TRBJ2-3 | TRBV20-1 | CSASIPLAGVLPDTQYF | TGCAGTGCTAGTATCCCCCTAGCGGGAGTTCTCCCAGATACGCAGTATTTT
- | few | TRBJ1-4 | TRBV20-1 | CSANGRGAEEKLFF | TGCAGTGCCAACGGTCGGGGGGCTGAGGAAAAACTGTTTTTT
TRBD1 | few | TRBJ2-7 | TRBV7-2 | CASSLWDRGHYEQYF | TGTGCCAGCAGCTTATGGGACAGGGGGCATTACGAGCAGTACTTC
- | few | TRBJ1-2 | TRBV11-2 | CASSFGGAANYGYTF | TGTGCCAGCAGCTTCGGAGGGGCCGCTAACTATGGCTACACCTTC
- | - | TRBJ2-7 | TRBV7-2 | CASSSDRISYEQYF | TGTGCCAGCAGCTCTGACAGGATTTCCTACGAGCAGTACTTC
- | few | TRBJ1-1 | TRBV5-1 | CASSWTTGNTEAFF | TGCGCCAGCAGCTGGACGACAGGGAACACTGAAGCTTTCTTT
TRBD1 | - | TRBJ2-3 | TRBV5-1 | CASSYPGTETDTQYF | TGCGCCAGCAGCTATCCCGGGACAGAAACAGATACGCAGTATTTT
- | once | TRBJ2-7 | TRBV11-2 | CASSPTGLAIYEQYF | TGTGCCAGCAGTCCGACAGGTCTCGCAATTTACGAGCAGTACTTC
TRBD1 | - | TRBJ2-5 | TRBV7-9 | CASSYGTGGRQETQYF | TGTGCCAGCAGCTACGGGACAGGGGGGCGCCAAGAGACCCAGTACTTC
TRBD1 | - | TRBJ1-5 | TRBV20-1 | CSATAGQGPKPQHF | TGCAGTGCTACTGCGGGACAGGGGCCCAAACCCCAGCATTTT
- | - | TRBJ2-2 | TRBV6-1 | CASSGWARVDETGELFF | TGTGCCAGCAGTGGATGGGCGCGCGTAGACGAGACCGGGGAGCTGTTTTTT
- | few | TRBJ2-1 | TRBV12-3/TRBV12-4 | CASSTTGAGYNEQFF | TGTGCCAGCAGTACGACAGGAGCTGGATACAATGAGCAGTTCTTC
TRBD2 | few | TRBJ2-7 | TRBV27 | CASSRKRGTYEQYF | TGTGCCAGCAGTCGGAAGCGGGGCACTTACGAGCAGTACTTC
- | few | TRBJ1-2 | TRBV11-2 | CASSLSRGFNYGYTF | TGTGCCAGCAGCTTGAGCAGGGGATTTAACTATGGCTACACCTTC
TRBD2 | - | TRBJ2-3 | TRBV28 | CASIPGGLAGVTDTQYF | TGTGCCAGCATTCCCGGGGGACTAGCGGGAGTAACAGATACGCAGTATTTT
TRBD2 | - | TRBJ2-5 | TRBV20-1 | CSAPGLAGFQETQYF | TGCAGTGCACCGGGACTAGCGGGGTTTCAAGAGACCCAGTACTTC
- | once | TRBJ1-2 | TRBV28 | CASSLIQGGGNGYTF | TGTGCCAGCAGTTTAATACAGGGAGGGGGAAATGGCTACACCTTC
- | many | TRBJ2-1 | TRBV12-3/TRBV12-4 | CASSFPLGGNEQFF | TGTGCCAGCTCCTTTCCGTTAGGGGGCAATGAGCAGTTCTTC
TRBD1 | few | TRBJ1-5 | TRBV12-3/TRBV12-4 | CASSGGTGATNQPQHF | TGTGCCAGCAGCGGAGGAACAGGGGCCACCAATCAGCCCCAGCATTTT
- | - | TRBJ2-3 | TRBV10-3 | CAVGTRRTDTQYF | TGTGCCGTAGGGACTCGGCGCACAGATACGCAGTATTTT
TRBD2 | many | TRBJ2-5 | TRBV3-1 | CASRSTTSSPRETQYF | TGTGCCAGCAGATCGACGACTAGCTCTCCAAGAGAGACCCAGTACTTC
- | - | TRBJ1-6 | TRBV9 | CASSPGPDNSPLHF | TGTGCCAGCAGCCCCGGACCAGATAATTCACCCCTCCACTTT
- | few | TRBJ2-3 | TRBV20-1 | CSLNSYSTDTQYF | TGCAGTCTCAATTCTTACTCCACAGATACGCAGTATTTT
TRBD1 | - | TRBJ1-5 | TRBV2 | CASSEWSRTGVSNQPQHF | TGTGCCAGCAGTGAGTGGAGTCGGACAGGGGTTAGCAATCAGCCCCAGCATTTT
- | once | TRBJ2-5 | TRBV4-1 | CASSQEGVGAGQETQYF | TGCGCCAGCAGCCAAGAGGGCGTGGGAGCGGGCCAAGAGACCCAGTACTTC
- | - | TRBJ2-7 | TRBV4-2 | CASSQEGVAVTCEQYF | TGTGCCAGCAGCCAAGAGGGGGTAGCGGTTACCTGCGAGCAGTACTTC
TRBD1 | - | TRBJ2-3 | TRBV28 | CASSSYRGFTDTQYF | TGTGCCAGCAGTTCTTACAGGGGTTTTACAGATACGCAGTATTTT
- | few | TRBJ1-2 | TRBV7-9 | CASGLGEIEGYGYTF | TGTGCCAGCGGCTTAGGCGAGATCGAAGGCTATGGCTACACCTTC
- | few | TRBJ1-6 | TRBV15 | CATSRGGDNSPLHF | TGTGCCACCAGCCGGGGCGGGGATAATTCACCCCTCCACTTT
TRBD2 | - | TRBJ2-7 | TRBV18 | CASSPPGGSSYEQYF | TGTGCCAGCTCACCACCGGGGGGGAGCTCCTACGAGCAGTACTTC
- | few | TRBJ2-7 | TRBV4-1 | CAGSTRDTTYEQYF | TGCGCCGGCAGCACCAGGGACACTACGTACGAGCAGTACTTC
TRBD1 | - | TRBJ2-3 | TRBV9 | CASSVGQGVDTQYF | TGTGCCAGCAGCGTAGGTCAGGGGGTGGATACGCAGTATTTT
- | - | TRBJ2-7 | TRBV4-2 | CASSQDGGGGENEQYF | TGTGCCAGCAGCCAAGACGGGGGCGGAGGTGAGAACGAGCAGTACTTC
TRBD1 | - | TRBJ1-1 | TRBV3-1 | CASSLTGASSTEAFF | TGTGCCAGCAGCCTCACAGGGGCATCGAGCACTGAAGCTTTCTTT
TRBD2 | - | TRBJ2-5 | TRBV4-1 | CASSPWTSEKTQNF | TGCGCCAGCAGCCCCTGGACTAGCGAGAAGACCCAGAACTTC
TRBD2 | - | TRBJ2-7 | TRBV27 | CASRGLAGTLSYEQYF | TGTGCCAGCAGGGGACTAGCGGGGACTCTGTCCTACGAGCAGTACTTC
- | - | TRBJ2-6 | TRBV3-1 | CASSQEEGYGANVLTF | TGTGCCAGCAGCCAAGAAGAGGGTTATGGGGCCAACGTCCTGACTTTC
TRBD1 | few | TRBJ2-5 | TRBV5-4 | CATVDRFQETQYF | TGTGCCACCGTGGACAGGTTCCAAGAGACCCAGTACTTC
- | - | TRBJ1-4 | TRBV27 | CASSADREKLFF | TGTGCCAGCAGCGCCGATCGGGAAAAACTGTTTTTT
- | few | TRBJ2-5 | TRBV27 | CASSGWTGVQETQYF | TGTGCCAGCAGTGGGTGGACGGGAGTCCAAGAGACCCAGTACTTC
TRBD2 | - | TRBJ2-3 | TRBV20-1 | CSAPQPGTSDTQYF | TGCAGTGCCCCCCAACCGGGGACTAGCGATACGCAGTATTTT
- | - | TRBJ2-1 | TRBV24-1 | CATSDLAAGTSYNEQFF | TGTGCCACCAGTGATTTGGCCGCGGGGACCTCCTACAATGAGCAGTTCTTC
- | - | TRBJ1-1 | TRBV27 | CASSLSTTGLNTEAFF | TGTGCCAGCAGTTTATCAACAACAGGATTGAACACTGAAGCTTTCTTT
TRBD2 | - | TRBJ2-7 | TRBV30 | CAWSVRRQRGYEQYF | TGTGCCTGGAGTGTACGCAGGCAGCGGGGCTACGAGCAGTACTTC
- | few | TRBJ2-1 | TRBV27 | CASTARYNEQFF | TGTGCCAGCACCGCTCGATACAATGAGCAGTTCTTC
TRBD2 | few | TRBJ2-3 | TRBV5-1 | CASSLGLAGAFTDTQYF | TGCGCCAGCAGCTTGGGACTAGCGGGGGCCTTCACAGATACGCAGTATTTT